This entry lists 14 T cell receptor beta chains sequenced from one sample in a study of STAT3 mutations in large granular lymphocyte leukemia. Overall study findings and caveats: At least one immunodominant TCR beta clonotype appeared in every T-cell large granular lymphocyte leukemia patient.

Their specific antigens are unknown. Clones were sequenced by immunoSEQ multiplex PCR, and TCRdb holds only the in-frame ones, with some missing. The sample has thousands of clones; roughly 90% are singletons. Specimen: peripheral blood mononuclear cells. These receptor sequences come from a man between 60 and 70 years old with T-cell large granular lymphocyte leukemia. Some clones in this sample may be carry-over from other donors' samples.

This clone is a singleton in its sample. This chain links TRBV5-8 with TRBJ2-7; TRBD1 might be the D (6 bases). In germline, CDR1 is SGHTS, CDR2 YDEGEE. There are 12 residues in the CDR3. The V gene lost 4 bases and the J gene lost 9 bases, with 14 bases spanning the gap. The CDR3 nucleotides read TGTGCCAGCAGCCTGATTAGACAGGCGCAGTACTTC. Protein sequence: CASSLIRQAQYF.

The genes are TRBV18 and TRBJ1-1; 10 nucleotides line up with TRBD1. Germline V gene sequence: CDR1 KGHSH, CDR2 LQKENI. CDR3 length: 18 residues. With V trimmed by 2 bases and J by 1 base, 10 bases remained unmatched. The CDR3 loop is CASSPIGGTGVGNTEAFF. Written as DNA, the CDR3 is TGTGCCAGCTCACCAATAGGAGGGACAGGGGTTGGGAACACTGAAGCTTTCTTT.

This chain uses TRBV30 with TRBJ2-1, with no clear D. This CDR3 region has 14 residues. V dropped 3 bases and J dropped 6 bases, with 15 bases sitting between them. Germline CDR1 is GTSNPN and CDR2 is SVGIG (reference sequence). CDR3 coding DNA: TGTGCCTGGAGCGAACAGATCCCCTTCAATGAGCAGTTCTTC. The encoded protein is CAWSEQIPFNEQFF.

The V gene is TRBV6-5, the J gene TRBJ1-2; D gene ambiguous. CDR3 length: 13 residues. The V end lost 8 bases, the J end lost 4 bases, and 14 bases lay between the germline ends. CDR1 is MNHEY, CDR2 SVGAGI, per germline. The CDR3 reads CASQVGLAYGYTF. DNA of the CDR3: TGTGCCAGCCAAGTTGGACTGGCCTATGGCTACACCTTC.

J is TRBJ1-6 and V is TRBV2; TRBD1 agrees at 8 bases. J gave up 9 bases and V 7 bases, and 8 bases lay outside the gene matches. The CDR3 is 14 residues long. Germline-derived CDR1 and CDR2 are SNHLY and FYNNEI. CDR3 region: CASTRAGGGSPLHF. As DNA, the CDR3 is TGTGCCAGCACCCGAGCAGGGGGCGGTTCACCCCTCCACTTT. The whole variable domain, filled in from reference TRBV2 and TRBJ1-6, reads EPEVTQTPSHQVTQMGQEVILRCVPISNHLYFYWYRQILGQKVEFLVSFYNNEISEKSEIFDDQFSVERPDGSNFTLKIRSTKLEDSAMYFCASTRAGGGSPLHFGNGTRLTVT.

This clone has just one count. V gene TRBV7-9 combines with J gene TRBJ1-5; TRBD1 is a possible D gene (6 bases). The V and J ends lost 1 base and 1 base respectively, with 11 bases between them. The germline V gene encodes CDR1 SEHNR and CDR2 FQNEAQ (reference sequence). CDR3 length: 16 residues. The CDR3 here is CASSLGNTGSNQPQHF. The CDR3 DNA is TGTGCCAGCAGCTTAGGAAACACAGGGAGCAATCAGCCCCAGCATTTT.

The chain joins TRBV7-8 to TRBJ2-7; D is possibly TRBD2 (5 bases). The germline V gene encodes CDR1 SGHVS and CDR2 FQNEAQ. This CDR3 is 17 amino acids long. Trimming removed 1 base from V and 0 bases from J, with 16 bases in between. The CDR3 is CASSLGEVALISYEQYF. CDR3 nucleotides: TGTGCCAGCAGCTTAGGAGAGGTAGCGCTCATCTCCTACGAGCAGTACTTC.

The chain couples TRBV19 to TRBJ2-5; TRBD1 is a possible D gene (6 bases). The V end lost 4 bases, the J end lost 2 bases, and 11 bases lay between the germline ends. Germline V gene sequence: CDR1 LNHDA, CDR2 SQIVND (reference sequence). There are 14 residues in the CDR3. The CDR3 is CASSKRTVQETQYF. CDR3 bases: TGTGCCAGTAGTAAACGGACAGTACAAGAGACCCAGTACTTC.

V gene TRBV9 combines with J gene TRBJ2-3; 14 bases are shared with TRBD2. With V trimmed by 4 bases and J by 0 bases, 10 bases remained unmatched. CDR3 size: 19 residues. Germline lookup yields CDR1 SGDLS and CDR2 YYNGEE. CDR3 region: CASSPRLAGGGPSTDTQYF. The CDR3 coding sequence is TGTGCCAGCAGCCCCAGACTAGCGGGAGGGGGGCCTAGCACAGATACGCAGTATTTT.

V usage is TRBV5-6 and J usage is TRBJ1-2; no firm D call. Trimming took 4 bases from V and 3 from J, leaving 10 bases between them. Germline CDR1 SGHDT, CDR2 YYEEEE. The CDR3 length is 13 residues. The chain's CDR3 is CASSRERYYGYTF. DNA of the CDR3: TGTGCCAGCAGCCGAGAGAGATACTATGGCTACACCTTC.

This rearrangement joins TRBV5-4 to TRBJ2-7; D not certain. CDR1 is SGHNT, CDR2 YYREEE, per germline (reference sequence). The CDR3 sequence is 16 residues long. V lost 0 bases and J 6 bases, leaving 19 bases between the germline ends. In nucleotides, the CDR3 is TGTGCCAGCAGCTTGGACAGCCTCTTCTCTCCTGGCGAGCAGTACTTC. It yields the protein CASSLDSLFSPGEQYF. Full variable domain (outside the CDR3, taken from reference TRBV5-4 and TRBJ2-7): ETGVTQSPTHLIKTRGQQVTLRCSSQSGHNTVSWYQQALGQGPQFIFQYYREEENGRGNFPPRFSGLQFPNYSSELNVNALELDDSALYLCASSLDSLFSPGEQYFGPGTRLTVT.

CDR3 coding DNA: TGTGCCAGTAGTGCCTCAGTTAGCGGGATGGCAGATACGCAGTATTTT. This translates into CASSASVSGMADTQYF. The chain recombines TRBV19 with TRBJ2-3; 8 bases line up with TRBD2. The V and J ends lost 5 bases and 4 bases, in that order; junction bases with no gene match: 11. The germline CDR1 and CDR2 sequences are LNHDA and SQIVND (reference sequence). The CDR3 is 16 amino acids.

The V gene is TRBV28, the J gene TRBJ1-6; D gene unclear. With 6 bases removed from V and 1 base from J, the gap between germline ends came to 19 bases. CDR1 is MDHEN and CDR2 is SYDVKM in the germline V gene. The CDR3 length is 18 residues. CDR3 nucleotides: TGTGCCAGCAGGGGTGGGCTCCGGCGTAGTTCCTATAATTCACCCCTCCACTTT. It yields the protein CASRGGLRRSSYNSPLHF.

This clone was seen more than once but under ten times. V usage is TRBV2 and J usage is TRBJ2-2, with D possibly TRBD1 on 5 matching bases. The V gene lost 3 bases and the J gene lost 6 bases, with 17 bases spanning the gap. CDR1 is SNHLY and CDR2 is FYNNEI in the germline V gene. The CDR3 is 16 residues long. CDR3 protein: CASSDPNAPRAGELFF. CDR3 DNA: TGTGCCAGCAGTGATCCGAATGCCCCCAGGGCCGGGGAGCTGTTTTTT.